This record looks at one T cell receptor beta chain sequence and its context. The target antigen is unknown. The data were taken from a study of cytomegalovirus exposure and HLA in healthy donors. General observations from the study: Later genetic work tied a missense DCLRE1C variant to beta-chain V and J trimming.

CDR1 MNHEY and CDR2 SMNVEV come from the germline V gene (reference sequence). V was trimmed by 6 bases and J by 0 bases, leaving 24 bases between them. This CDR3 is built from 19 residues. There were likely unrecorded immune exposures, though donors were nominally healthy when sampled. The primer mix had 60 Vbeta and 13 Jbeta primers. The protocol was immunoSEQ multiplex PCR, while the TCRdb copy is restricted to in-frame clones and leaves out a portion. The sample includes tens of thousands of clones, about two thirds of them seen just once. This sequence joins TRBV27 and TRBJ1-5, with a possible D match to TRBD1 (5 bases). Material for sequencing was PBMCs. The sequence was obtained from a man aged 40-50 years in good health and CMV-seropositive. The CDR3 region is CASRMRAAGDSYSNQPQHF. Written as DNA, the CDR3 is TGTGCCAGCAGAATGCGGGCAGCGGGGGATAGCTATAGCAATCAGCCCCAGCATTTT.